These T cell receptor beta chains were read from a single sample in a study of T cell repertoires in cytomegalovirus infection. TCRdb independently ran MiXCR on the reads; one entry per CDR3 protein. The data show about a million distinct CDR3 sequences, roughly 30% seen once. These receptors have no identified antigens. This specimen was cultured CD8+ T cells from PBMCs, taken from culture after CMV antigen stimulation. These receptors were obtained from a human donor in good health (CMV status not recorded). Some clones in this sample may be carry-over from other donors' samples. The CDR3 runs from the conserved cysteine through the conserved F or W. Each record gives: V gene, D gene, CDR3 protein. D genes are given only for firm matches.

V gene: TRBV27
D gene: TRBD1
CDR3 protein: CASSLRGRFEKLFF

V gene: TRBV5-1
D gene: TRBD2
CDR3 protein: CASSPGTSRSYEQYF

V gene: TRBV6-2/TRBV6-3
D gene: -
CDR3 protein: CASRSQGIYNSPLHF

V gene: TRBV7-9
D gene: -
CDR3 protein: CASSPQASGNTIYF

V gene: TRBV4-1
D gene: -
CDR3 protein: CASSLPGRLNEQFF

V gene: TRBV5-4
D gene: -
CDR3 protein: CASSSLGVPETQYF

V gene: TRBV29-1
D gene: -
CDR3 protein: CSVEDRGVSNTGELFF

V gene: TRBV19
D gene: -
CDR3 protein: CASSSLDWNTEAFF

V gene: TRBV12-3/TRBV12-4
D gene: TRBD2
CDR3 protein: CASSPSPLAGNTDTQYF

V gene: TRBV6-5
D gene: TRBD1
CDR3 protein: CASSYWTGESNYGYTF

V gene: TRBV2
D gene: -
CDR3 protein: CASSERMDSSYNEQFF

V gene: TRBV20-1
D gene: TRBD1
CDR3 protein: CSARDSRGRRDEQFF

V gene: TRBV24-1
D gene: -
CDR3 protein: CATSGQGRDTGELFF

V gene: TRBV7-8
D gene: -
CDR3 protein: CASSSALGAQFF

V gene: TRBV7-9
D gene: -
CDR3 protein: CASSFGHDSYNSPLHF

V gene: TRBV6-5
D gene: -
CDR3 protein: CASSYGGRDGYTF